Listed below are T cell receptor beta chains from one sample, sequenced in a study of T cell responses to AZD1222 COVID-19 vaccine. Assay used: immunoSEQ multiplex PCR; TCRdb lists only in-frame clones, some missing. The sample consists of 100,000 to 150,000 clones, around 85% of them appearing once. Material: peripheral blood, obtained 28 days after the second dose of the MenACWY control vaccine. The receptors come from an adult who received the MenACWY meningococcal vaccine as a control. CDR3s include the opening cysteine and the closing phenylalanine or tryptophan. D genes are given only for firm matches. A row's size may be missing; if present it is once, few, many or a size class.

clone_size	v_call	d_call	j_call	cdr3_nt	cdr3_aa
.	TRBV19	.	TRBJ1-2	TGTGCCAGTAGTATAGGTGGTGCAGGTCTCTATGGCTACACCTTC	CASSIGGAGLYGYTF
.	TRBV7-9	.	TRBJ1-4	TGTGCCAGCTTACGGGGAACTAATGAAAAACTGTTTTTT	CASLRGTNEKLFF
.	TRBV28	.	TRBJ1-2	TGTGCCAGCAGATACGGGGACTATGGCTACACCTTC	CASRYGDYGYTF
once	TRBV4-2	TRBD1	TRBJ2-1	TGTGCCAGCAGACCACAGGGGTACAATGAGCAGTTCTTC	CASRPQGYNEQFF
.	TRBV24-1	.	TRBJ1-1	TGTGCCACCAGTGATTTGGGTACGGGGAACTGGAACACTGAAGCTTTCTTT	CATSDLGTGNWNTEAFF
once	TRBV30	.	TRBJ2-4	TGTGCCTGGAGTGCTGGGGCCAAAAACATTCAGTACTTC	CAWSAGAKNIQYF
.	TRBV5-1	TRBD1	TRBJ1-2	TGCGCCAGCAGCTTGGGGCCAGGGGGCGGCTATGGCTACACCTTC	CASSLGPGGGYGYTF
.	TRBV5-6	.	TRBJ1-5	TGTGCCAGCAGCTTGGGGACGTATAGCAATCAGCCCCAGCATTTT	CASSLGTYSNQPQHF
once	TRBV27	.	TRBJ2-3	TGTGCCAGCAGTATGTGGGGCCGGGGAGATACGCAGTATTTT	CASSMWGRGDTQYF
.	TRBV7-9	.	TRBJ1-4	TGTGCCAGCAGCCGAACAGGGCCAACTAATGAAAAACTGTTTTTT	CASSRTGPTNEKLFF
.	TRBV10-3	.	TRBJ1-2	TGTGCCATCCAGGTGGACGGTACTAACTATGGCTACACCTTC	CAIQVDGTNYGYTF
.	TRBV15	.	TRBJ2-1	TGTGCCACCAGCAGAGCTTCAGACCTCTCCTACAATGAGCAGTTCTTC	CATSRASDLSYNEQFF
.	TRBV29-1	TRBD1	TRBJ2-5	TGCAGCGTTGTGGGACAGGGGGAGACCCAGTACTTC	CSVVGQGETQYF
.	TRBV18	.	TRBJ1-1	TGTGCCAGCTCACCTAGTCCGAGCACTGAAGCTTTCTTT	CASSPSPSTEAFF
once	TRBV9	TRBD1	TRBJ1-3	TGTGCCAGCACCCACTCCGACAGGGTTGGAAACACCATATATTTT	CASTHSDRVGNTIYF
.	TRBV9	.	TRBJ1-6	TGTGCCAGCAGCGTAGCTGGGTCACAGTCACCCCTCCACTTT	CASSVAGSQSPLHF
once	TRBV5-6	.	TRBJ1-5	TGTGCCAGCAGCTCTTGGGGCCAGCTTATTCAGCCCCAGCATTTT	CASSSWGQLIQPQHF
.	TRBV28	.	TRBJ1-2	TGTGCCAGCAGGATGGGGGGGGGACCCTATGGCTACACCTTC	CASRMGGGPYGYTF
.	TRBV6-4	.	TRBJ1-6	TGTGCCAGCAGTGTGGGTGGAGGGTTGAGTTCACCCCTCCACTTT	CASSVGGGLSSPLHF
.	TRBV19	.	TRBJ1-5	TGTGCCAGTAGTAGGGGGGGCAGTAGCAATCAGCCCCAGCATTTT	CASSRGGSSNQPQHF
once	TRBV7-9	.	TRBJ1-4	TGTGCCAGCAGCTTAATGGTAGGGTTGGGCGAAAAACTGTTTTTT	CASSLMVGLGEKLFF
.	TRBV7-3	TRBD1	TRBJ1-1	TGTGCCAGCAGCCCCCAGACAGGGACTGAAGCTTTCTTT	CASSPQTGTEAFF
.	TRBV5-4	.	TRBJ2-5	TGTGCCAGCAGCCCCAGGTCTTTCGAGACCCAGTACTTC	CASSPRSFETQYF
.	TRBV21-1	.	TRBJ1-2	TGTGCCAGCAGCGCAAATCAGCGGGACAGAAGTGGGGGTAACTATGGCTACACCTTC	CASSANQRDRSGGNYGYTF
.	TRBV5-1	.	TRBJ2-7	TGCGCCAGCAGCTTCGAGCGGGAGTACTTC	CASSFEREYF
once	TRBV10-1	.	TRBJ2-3	TGCGCCAGCAGCGAAAGACCATACGGCGATACGCAGTATTTT	CASSERPYGDTQYF
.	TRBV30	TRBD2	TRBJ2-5	TGTGCCTGGAGTGTACAGGGGACTAGCGGAGAGACCCAGTACTTC	CAWSVQGTSGETQYF
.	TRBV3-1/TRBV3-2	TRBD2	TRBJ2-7	TGTGCCAGCAGCCGGGCTAGCGGTTACGAGCAGTACTTC	CASSRASGYEQYF
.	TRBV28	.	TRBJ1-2	TGTGCCAGCAAGGGGCCGGGTTTCCCCTATGGCTACACCTTC	CASKGPGFPYGYTF
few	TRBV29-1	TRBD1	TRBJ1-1	TGCAGCGTTACCAGGGGGGGCACTGAAGCTTTCTTT	CSVTRGGTEAFF
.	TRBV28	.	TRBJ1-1	TGTGCCAGCAGTTTTATCGATTCGAACACTGAAGCTTTCTTT	CASSFIDSNTEAFF
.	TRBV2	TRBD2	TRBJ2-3	TGTGCCGGGGGGACTATAACGGGCACAGATACGCAGTATTTT	CAGGTITGTDTQYF
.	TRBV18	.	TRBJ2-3	TGTGCCAGCTCACCAACCAGTAAGAGCACAGATACGCAGTATTTT	CASSPTSKSTDTQYF
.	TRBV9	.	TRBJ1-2	TGTGCCAGCAGCGTAGTAGGCGGCGCGTACTATGGCTACACCTTC	CASSVVGGAYYGYTF
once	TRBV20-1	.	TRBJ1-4	TGCAGTGCTAGTCCACCCGGCGAAAAACTGTTTTTT	CSASPPGEKLFF
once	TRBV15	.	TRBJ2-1	TGTGCCACCAGCAGGCCCAATGGGGGTGAGCAGTTCTTC	CATSRPNGGEQFF
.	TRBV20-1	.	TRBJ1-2	TGCAGTGCTACAGACAGAGGCTACACCTTC	CSATDRGYTF
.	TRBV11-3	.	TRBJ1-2	TGTGCCAGCAGCTTCAGCTCCGGGGGTAACTATGGCTACACCTTC	CASSFSSGGNYGYTF
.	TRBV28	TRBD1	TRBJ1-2	TGTGCCAGCAGTCTACCAACCCTAGGGGGGACAGGGAGTGGCTACACCTTC	CASSLPTLGGTGSGYTF
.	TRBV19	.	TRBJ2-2	TGTGCCAGTAGGCCCTCACCGTCGAACACCGGGGAGCTGTTTTTT	CASRPSPSNTGELFF
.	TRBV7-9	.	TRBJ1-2	TGTGCCAGCAGCATCAGGGATAGAGGAGGCTACACCTTC	CASSIRDRGGYTF
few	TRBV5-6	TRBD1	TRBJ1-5	TGTGCCAGCAGGTTACAGGGGGGTACGCAGCCCCAGCATTTT	CASRLQGGTQPQHF
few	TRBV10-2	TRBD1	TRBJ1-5	TGCGCCAGCAGTTGGACAGGGGCACAGGATCAGCCCCAGCATTTT	CASSWTGAQDQPQHF
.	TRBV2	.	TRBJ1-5	TGTGCCAGCAGTGCATTAAATCTAGACCCCTCGGCCCAGCATTTT	CASSALNLDPSAQHF
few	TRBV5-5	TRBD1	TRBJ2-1	TGTGCCAGCAGCCGGACAGGGAACTCCTACAATGAGCAGTTCTTC	CASSRTGNSYNEQFF
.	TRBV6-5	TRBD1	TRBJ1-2	TGTGCCAGCTGGACAGGGGGATGGGGCTACACCTTC	CASWTGGWGYTF
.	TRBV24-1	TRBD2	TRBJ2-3	TGTGCCACCAGTGTCCCAGCGGGGGGGCCAGATACGCAGTATTTT	CATSVPAGGPDTQYF
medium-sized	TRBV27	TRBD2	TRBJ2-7	TGTGCCAGCAGTCCCATCGGACTAGCGGAAAGCTCCTACGAGCAGTACTTC	CASSPIGLAESSYEQYF
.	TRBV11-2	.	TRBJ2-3	TGTGCCAGCAGCTTACGGGAGCGGGCAGGGCTCACAGATACGCAGTATTTT	CASSLRERAGLTDTQYF
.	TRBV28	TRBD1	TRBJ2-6	TGTGCCAGCAGGGTGACAGGGGGCAGAGCTGGGGCCAACGTCCTGACTTTC	CASRVTGGRAGANVLTF